The sequence of this TCR beta chain was determined in a study of regulatory T cells in long-lasting Graves disease. Study-level background: Graves' patients, newly diagnosed, had taken antithyroid drugs under 3 months. General observations from the study: Persistent Graves' patients showed less TCR diversity than newly diagnosed ones.

Building the TCR beta libraries relied on iRepertoire HTBI primers, and CDR3 regions underwent Arm-PCR. TCRdb analysed the multiplex PCR reads with MiXCR anew, one entry per CDR3 protein. This sample yields about half a million distinct CDR3 sequences, of which about 12% are seen a single time; around 9.3% belongs to the top ten. This clonotype was detected ten times or more. Antigen unknown. The germline gives CDR1 SGHTA, CDR2 FQGNSA. The ends lost 5 bases at V and 7 bases at J; junction bases unmatched: 11. The CDR3 is 15 residues long. Noted time point: newly diagnosed GD, antithyroid drugs for less than 3 months. RNA from PBMCs was the source of the TCR library. These data are also associated with another study on T cells in Graves' hyperthyroidism and ophthalmopathy. As that report states: Blood held most thyroid clonotypes expanded above 0.001 frequency.

This sequence originates from a woman aged 30 to 39 with Graves disease. The chain uses TRBV7-2 and TRBJ2-7; TRBD2 matches 10 bases. Sequencing used peripheral blood mononuclear cells (PBMCs), obtained at new diagnosis, from a patient treated with antithyroid drugs. The chain's CDR3 is CASSPSGTSVMEQYF. DNA for the CDR3: TGTGCCAGCAGCCCATCCGGGACTAGCGTGATGGAGCAGTACTTC.